This TCR beta chain was sequenced for a study of early T cells in non-severe SARS-CoV-2 infection (dated by TCRdb to the early 2020s). Regarding the study in general: Because TCR sequencing relied on bulk RNA taken from unsorted whole blood, pairing of alpha and beta chains was not possible. Summary of the overall study and its limitations: Matching against VDJdb was skewed toward anti-spike CD8 responses, likely underestimated virus-specific expansions, and missed private and CD4 specificities.

The study was a case-control design nested within a healthcare worker cohort in London, UK, with weekly nasopharyngeal swab PCR tests and blood sampling. Healthcare workers were recruited during the week of the UK lockdown, between 23 and 31 March 2020, and followed weekly for up to about 16 weeks. As encoded in the germline V gene, CDR1 is SGHVS while CDR2 is FNYEAQ. V sheds 5 bases and J sheds 9 bases, leaving 15 bases between their ends. From the cysteine through the phenylalanine, the CDR3 covers 13 amino acids. The kept DNA is CDR3 alone, 39 bases in frame from the first base. This clonotype was observed at least ten times. Its antigen is still unknown. No qualities accompany the bases; no much larger clone lies one base away. The receptor library was made with 5' RACE. Sequencing used a NextSeq 500. In the TCR library protocol, unique molecular identifiers were attached to individual cDNA molecules to correct for PCR bias and sequencing error. Sequencing covered both TCR alpha and beta chains, and within each sample the abundances of alpha and beta sequences were tightly co-correlated. As for the original processing: Decombinator V4 was used to annotate TCR sequences for V gene, J gene and CDR3. Expanded TCRs were defined as changing significantly between any two time points under a Poisson model with p below 0.0001. TCR abundances were normalised to the total number of TCRs sequenced in each sample and reported as counts per million. TRAV1-2 paired with TRAJ12, TRAJ20 or TRAJ33 defined MAIT TCRs, while TRAV10 paired with TRAJ18 defined iNKT TCRs. VDJdb, accessed 1 November 2021, was searched for CMV, EBV and SARS-CoV-2 annotated TCRs, excluding TCRs annotated for multiple antigens. Using fastp trimming at Q25 and MiXCR clonotype assembly, TCRdb reanalyzed the public sequencing data and kept in-frame beta chains. Every distinct CDR3 protein forms one entry, paired with its most common genes and DNA. TCRdb's processing, not the study's, gives the V and J calls here. Across this sample there are tens of thousands of distinct CDR3 sequences, with more than 7% seen only once. About an eighth of the sample rests with the top ten.

Rearrangement joined TRBV7-6 to TRBJ2-3; the D gene lacks a confident call. The sample here was whole blood, taken at baseline. The source is an adult who was a healthcare worker with PCR-confirmed SARS-CoV-2 infection or an uninfected control (not recorded which). The CDR3 has the sequence CASSPRTTLTQYF. The bases read TGTGCCAGCAGCCCCCGGACCACTCTAACGCAGTATTTT.